Listed here are 8 T cell receptor beta chains from one sample, sequenced in a study of T cell repertoires in cytomegalovirus infection. TCRdb reprocessed the reads with MiXCR, giving one entry per CDR3 protein. Of approximately 200,000 distinct CDR3 sequences in the sample, about 30% were seen once. The sequenced sample consisted of PBMCs. Source of these receptors: a human donor in good health (CMV status not recorded). Some clones in this sample may be carry-over from other donors' samples.

This rearrangement joins TRBV7-3 to TRBJ2-1; 10 positions agree with TRBD1. Germline V gene data show CDR1 as SGHTA and CDR2 as FQGTGA. V shed 5 bases and J 7 bases; nucleotides not matched to a gene: 8. The CDR3 contains 15 residues. The CDR3 sequence: CASSPGTGVDNEQFF. The CDR3 DNA follows: TGTGCCAGCAGCCCCGGGACAGGGGTGGATAATGAGCAGTTCTTC.

The sample holds a few counts of this clonotype. This sequence joins TRBV29-1 and TRBJ1-2; weak D call: TRBD1 (6 bases). The germline V gene encodes CDR1 SQVTM and CDR2 ANQGSEA. Trimming left V 0 bases short and J 8 bases short, with 16 bases between. CDR3 length equals 14 residues. The CDR3 DNA is TGCAGCGTTGAAGAGAGCGTGACAGGCCTCGGCTACACCTTC. Amino acid sequence: CSVEESVTGLGYTF.

The CDR3 region has the DNA TGTGCCAGCAGTGAAGCGCTTGGGGTGAAAGAGACCCAGTACTTC. Its protein product is CASSEALGVKETQYF. V gene TRBV2 combines with J gene TRBJ2-5; D remains ambiguous. This CDR3 has 15 residues. Germline lookup yields CDR1 SNHLY and CDR2 FYNNEI. Trimming pared 0 bases from V and 3 bases from J, leaving 11 bases between.

This clonotype was seen repeatedly, ten times or more. This chain joins TRBV7-8 and TRBJ2-7, with TRBD1 matching over 7 bases. The junction had 6 bases not matched to a gene; V was cut back by 5 bases and J by 2 bases. This CDR3 spans 14 amino acids. CDR1 and CDR2 (germline): SGHVS, FQNEAQ. The CDR3 is CASSATGLTYEQYF. The CDR3 DNA is TGTGCCAGCAGCGCGACAGGGCTGACCTACGAGCAGTACTTC.

Ten or more counts support this clonotype. This chain links TRBV7-2 with TRBJ2-7; D uncertain. Germline values: CDR1 SGHTA, CDR2 FQGNSA. The ends were cut back, 5 bases at V and 7 bases at J, with 15 bases in the middle. The CDR3 is made up of 13 amino acids. Written as DNA, the CDR3 is TGTGCCAGCAGCCTTAGTCAGGTAAAAGAGCAGTACTTC. Translation: CASSLSQVKEQYF.

In its sample, this clonotype was seen a few times. The rearrangement uses TRBV30 and TRBJ2-7; D may be TRBD1 or TRBD2 (5 bases each). The length of the CDR3 is 13 residues. Germline V gene data show CDR1 as GTSNPN and CDR2 as SVGIG (reference sequence). Deletions cut 3 bases from V and 4 bases from J, with 13 bases between. The CDR3 DNA reads TGTGCCTGGAGAAGGGGCTCGGGGTACGAGCAGTACTTC. Its protein product is CAWRRGSGYEQYF.

As concerns this clonotype: Since a much larger clone is just one base distant, this may be a read error. The rearrangement joins TRBV2 to TRBJ1-5; D ambiguous. The CDR3 length is 11 residues. Germline V gene data show CDR1 as SNHLY and CDR2 as FYNNEI. The chain's CDR3 is CPSGAVWPQHF. CDR3 in DNA: TGTCCCAGTGGCGCGGTTTGGCCCCAGCATTTT.

This clonotype was detected a few times. The genes are TRBV6-2 or TRBV6-3 and TRBJ2-7; the match to TRBD2 covers 7 bases. V lost 7 bases to trimming and J lost 5 bases; unmatched junction nucleotides: 5. The CDR3 totals 12 residues. CDR1 is MNHEY, CDR2 SVGEGT, per germline. The CDR3 loop is CASTHREDEQYF. CDR3 nucleotide sequence: TGTGCCAGCACCCATCGGGAGGACGAGCAGTACTTC.